Each of the 2 T cell receptor beta chains below was sequenced from the same sample in a study of cytomegalovirus exposure and HLA in healthy donors. Primers for the PCR totalled 60 Vbeta and 13 Jbeta. Measured with immunoSEQ multiplex PCR; TCRdb has only the in-frame clones, and not every one. The data show around 150,000 clones, roughly 80% seen once. Source material: PBMCs. Receptors originate from a man aged 30 to 45 in good health and CMV-seronegative.

The rearrangement uses TRBV6-5 and TRBJ1-2; D remains unclear. Germline CDR1 MNHEY, CDR2 SVGAGI. The CDR3 extends over 13 amino acids. V dropped 0 bases and J dropped 9 bases, with 11 bases sitting between them. The CDR3 sequence is CASSYSSLSSYTF. CDR3 nucleotides: TGTGCCAGCAGTTACTCAAGCCTCTCGAGCTACACCTTC.

This sequence joins TRBV18 and TRBJ1-5; TRBD1 matches at 8 bases. This CDR3 contains 15 residues. The junction had 6 bases not matched to a gene; V was cut back by 5 bases and J by 3 bases. The germline V gene encodes CDR1 KGHSH and CDR2 LQKENI. The CDR3: CASSSGQGFNQPQHF. The CDR3 DNA sequence: TGTGCCAGCTCATCTGGACAGGGATTCAATCAGCCCCAGCATTTT.